Listed below are T cell receptor beta chains from one sample, sequenced in a study of OX40 agonist ivuxolimab in advanced cancers. TCRdb's copy holds only in-frame clones and misses some; the assay was immunoSEQ multiplex PCR. The sample lists roughly 13,000 clones; 60% to 85% were seen once. The sequencing used CD4+ or CD8+ T cells sorted from blood, collected in a trial of the OX40 agonist ivuxolimab. These receptors all come from an adult with an advanced solid tumor such as melanoma, head and neck, liver or kidney cancer. Both conserved end residues are trimmed from each CDR3. The size of a clone is reported for some rows only, either as once, few or many, or as a class for expanded clones.

TRBJ2-5,TRBV29-1,once,SVERETQY
TRBJ1-5,TRBV15,few,ATSNGGVSNQPQH
TRBJ2-7,TRBV9,NA,ASSVALDAYEQY
TRBJ1-2,TRBV27,NA,ASSSIASGGYT
TRBJ1-2,TRBV29-1,NA,SVEDPQSSYGYT
TRBJ2-3,TRBV6-6,NA,ASSFDSATQY
TRBJ1-5,TRBV25-1,once,ATSGAASNQPQH
TRBJ2-1,TRBV5-4,few,ASSPGLAGRNEQF
TRBJ1-1,TRBV19,NA,ASSIGQGLRTEAF
TRBJ2-7,TRBV6-1,NA,ASSEYWGTSGGGEYEQY
TRBJ2-3,TRBV4-3,NA,ASSQEATFLLTDTQY
TRBJ1-1,TRBV27,once,ASLGQDMNTEAF
TRBJ2-1,TRBV9,NA,ASSPGTSGVEQF
TRBJ2-1,TRBV19,few,ASNRGLYNEQF
TRBJ2-5,TRBV4-3,NA,ASSQVLELIEETQY
TRBJ2-1,TRBV5-6,NA,ASSLDAYNEQF
TRBJ2-6,TRBV7-9,NA,ASSLGGRVRSGANVLT
TRBJ2-1,TRBV5-1,once,ASSFSGGAVYNEQF
TRBJ1-1,TRBV9,NA,ASSSRQSKAF
TRBJ2-5,TRBV4-1,NA,ASSQDKSGKETQY
TRBJ2-1,TRBV7-9,medium-sized,ASSTRSGTGGPNEQF
TRBJ1-5,TRBV2,medium-sized,ASREGQGTQPQH
TRBJ1-2,TRBV10-3,NA,AISEGPEGAGYYGYT
TRBJ2-3,TRBV6-1,NA,ASSEGQGSDTQY
TRBJ2-7,TRBV11-2,NA,ASSLTGQGWSSYEQY
TRBJ2-6,TRBV7-9,NA,ASTRSGANVLT
TRBJ1-1,TRBV4-3,NA,ASSQDGTANTEAF
TRBJ2-7,TRBV27,NA,ASSLDSRGYEQY
TRBJ1-2,TRBV4-1,NA,ASSQDHGGDLGYT
TRBJ1-5,TRBV6-5,NA,ASSLIESNQPQH
TRBJ1-1,TRBV9,once,ASSVGTGGNTEAF
TRBJ1-2,TRBV13,NA,ASSSGQGAYGYT
TRBJ2-1,TRBV6-5,NA,ASSYFQGDGEQF
TRBJ2-7,TRBV10-3,NA,AISVGSGQY
TRBJ1-4,TRBV19,NA,ASSMGVLWTGGEKLF
TRBJ1-1,TRBV6-5,few,ASSYGGAEAF
TRBJ1-3,TRBV7-9,NA,ASSSTEAGTLRNTIY